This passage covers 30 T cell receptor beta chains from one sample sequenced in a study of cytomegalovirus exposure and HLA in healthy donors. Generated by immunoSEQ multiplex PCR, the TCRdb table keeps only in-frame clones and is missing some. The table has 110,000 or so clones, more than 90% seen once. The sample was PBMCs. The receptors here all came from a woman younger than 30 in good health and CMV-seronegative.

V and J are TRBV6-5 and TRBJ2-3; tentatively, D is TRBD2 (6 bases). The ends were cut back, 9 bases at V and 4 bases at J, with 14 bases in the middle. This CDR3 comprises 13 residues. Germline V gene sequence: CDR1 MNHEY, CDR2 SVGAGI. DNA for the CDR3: TGTGCCAGTGGGACTTCTGTGGCAGATACGCAGTATTTT. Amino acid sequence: CASGTSVADTQYF.

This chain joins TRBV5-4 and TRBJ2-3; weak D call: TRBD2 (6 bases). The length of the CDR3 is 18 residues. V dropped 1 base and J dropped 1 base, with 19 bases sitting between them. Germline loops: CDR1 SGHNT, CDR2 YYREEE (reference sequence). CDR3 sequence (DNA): TGTGCCAGCAGCTTGTTGAAGATCGGGCGGGGTGGCACAGATACGCAGTATTTT. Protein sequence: CASSLLKIGRGGTDTQYF. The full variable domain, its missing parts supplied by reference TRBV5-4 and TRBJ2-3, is ETGVTQSPTHLIKTRGQQVTLRCSSQSGHNTVSWYQQALGQGPQFIFQYYREEENGRGNFPPRFSGLQFPNYSSELNVNALELDDSALYLCASSLLKIGRGGTDTQYFGPGTRLTVL.

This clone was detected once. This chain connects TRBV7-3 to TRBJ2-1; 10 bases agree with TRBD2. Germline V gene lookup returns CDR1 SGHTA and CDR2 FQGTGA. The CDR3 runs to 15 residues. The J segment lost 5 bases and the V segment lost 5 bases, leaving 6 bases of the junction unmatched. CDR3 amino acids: CASSITSGAHNEQFF. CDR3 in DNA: TGTGCCAGCAGCATCACTAGCGGGGCCCACAATGAGCAGTTCTTC. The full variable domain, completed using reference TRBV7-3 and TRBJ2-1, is GAGVSQTPSNKVTEKGKYVELRCDPISGHTALYWYRQSLGQGPEFLIYFQGTGAADDSGLPNDRFFAVRPEGSVSTLKIQRTERGDSAVYLCASSITSGAHNEQFFGPGTRLTVL.

The CDR3 sequence: CASSLGVLAGTDTQYF. CDR3 bases: TGTGCCAGCAGTCTAGGCGTGCTAGCGGGCACAGATACGCAGTATTTT. This chain connects TRBV27 to TRBJ2-3; 7 nucleotides match TRBD2. The CDR3 is 16 amino acids. Germline V CDR1 and CDR2: MNHEY, SMNVEV (reference sequence). V trimming: 5 bases; J trimming: 1 base; junction bases outside the gene matches: 9.

This CDR3 reads CASSYSDRVGSPLHF. The CDR3 DNA reads TGTGCCAGCAGTTATTCGGACAGGGTTGGTTCACCCCTCCACTTT. The chain is built from TRBV6-5 and TRBJ1-6; 8 nucleotides agree with TRBD1. Trimming cost V 3 bases and J 9 bases; bases outside gene matches: 7. CDR3 size: 15 residues. Germline CDR1 is MNHEY and CDR2 is SVGAGI.

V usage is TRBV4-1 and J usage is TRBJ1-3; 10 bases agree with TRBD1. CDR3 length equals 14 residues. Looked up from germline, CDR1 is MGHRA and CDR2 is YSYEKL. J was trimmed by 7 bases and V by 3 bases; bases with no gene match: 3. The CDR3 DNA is TGCGCCAGCAGCCACGGGACAGGGGAGAACACCATATATTTT. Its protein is CASSHGTGENTIYF.

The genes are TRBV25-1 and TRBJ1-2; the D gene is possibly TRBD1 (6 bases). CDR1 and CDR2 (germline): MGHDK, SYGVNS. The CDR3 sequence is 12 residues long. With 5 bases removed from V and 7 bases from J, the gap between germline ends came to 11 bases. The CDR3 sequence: CASSLTGFGYTF. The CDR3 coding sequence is TGTGCCAGCAGTTTAACAGGGTTTGGCTACACCTTC.

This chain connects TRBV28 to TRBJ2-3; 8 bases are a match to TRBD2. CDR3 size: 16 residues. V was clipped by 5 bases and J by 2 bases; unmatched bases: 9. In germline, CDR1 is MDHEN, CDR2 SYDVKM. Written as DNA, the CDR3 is TGTGCCAGCAGTCTCTTCGGCGGGGGGACCACAGATACGCAGTATTTT. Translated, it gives CASSLFGGGTTDTQYF. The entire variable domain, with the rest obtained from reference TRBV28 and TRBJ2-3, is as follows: DVKVTQSSRYLVKRTGEKVFLECVQDMDHENMFWYRQDPGLGLRLIYFSYDVKMKEKGDIPEGYSVSREKKERFSLILESASTNQTSMYLCASSLFGGGTTDTQYFGPGTRLTVL.

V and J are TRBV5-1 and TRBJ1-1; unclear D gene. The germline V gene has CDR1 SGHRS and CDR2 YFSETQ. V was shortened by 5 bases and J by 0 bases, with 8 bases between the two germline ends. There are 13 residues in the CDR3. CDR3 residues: CASSRELNTEAFF. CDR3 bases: TGCGCCAGCAGTCGTGAGCTGAACACTGAAGCTTTCTTT.

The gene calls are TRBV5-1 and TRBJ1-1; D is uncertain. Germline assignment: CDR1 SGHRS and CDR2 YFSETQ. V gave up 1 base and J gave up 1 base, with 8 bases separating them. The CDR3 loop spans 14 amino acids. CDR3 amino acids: CASSLYTENTEAFF. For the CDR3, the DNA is TGCGCCAGCAGCTTGTACACAGAGAACACTGAAGCTTTCTTT.

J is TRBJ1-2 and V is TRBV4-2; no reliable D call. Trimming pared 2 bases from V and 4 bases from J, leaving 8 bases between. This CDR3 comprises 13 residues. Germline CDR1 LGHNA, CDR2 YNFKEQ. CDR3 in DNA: TGTGCCAGCAGCCAAAGCTACGCCTATGGCTACACCTTC. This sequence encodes CASSQSYAYGYTF.

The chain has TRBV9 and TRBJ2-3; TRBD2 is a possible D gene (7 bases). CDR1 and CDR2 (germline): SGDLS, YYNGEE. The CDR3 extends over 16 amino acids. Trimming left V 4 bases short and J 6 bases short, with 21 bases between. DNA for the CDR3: TGTGCCAGCAGCCGGTCTGGGGGGGGGCCAGTGGATACGCAGTATTTT. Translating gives CASSRSGGGPVDTQYF.

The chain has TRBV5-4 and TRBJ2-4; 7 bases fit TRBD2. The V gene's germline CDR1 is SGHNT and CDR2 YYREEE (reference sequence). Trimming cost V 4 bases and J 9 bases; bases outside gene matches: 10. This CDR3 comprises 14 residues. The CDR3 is CASSAGRPRGIQYF. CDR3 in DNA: TGTGCCAGCAGCGCCGGGAGGCCACGCGGCATTCAGTACTTC. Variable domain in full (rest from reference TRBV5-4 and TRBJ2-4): ETGVTQSPTHLIKTRGQQVTLRCSSQSGHNTVSWYQQALGQGPQFIFQYYREEENGRGNFPPRFSGLQFPNYSSELNVNALELDDSALYLCASSAGRPRGIQYFGAGTRLSVL.

This CDR3 reads CASSLVTGQPPRYGYTF. DNA of the CDR3: TGTGCCAGCAGCTTAGTCACGGGACAGCCCCCTCGCTACGGCTACACCTTC. The chain recombines TRBV7-9 with TRBJ1-2, with TRBD1 matching over 7 bases. After removal of 1 base from V and 8 bases from J, the junction contained 16 bases not matched to a gene. Germline lookup yields CDR1 SEHNR and CDR2 FQNEAQ (reference sequence). The CDR3 is 17 amino acids.

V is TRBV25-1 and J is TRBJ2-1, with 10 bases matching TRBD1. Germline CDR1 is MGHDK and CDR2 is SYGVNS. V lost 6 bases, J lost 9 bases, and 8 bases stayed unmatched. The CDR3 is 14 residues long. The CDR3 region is CASRGTGVYSEQFF. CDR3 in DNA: TGTGCCAGCAGAGGGACAGGGGTTTATAGTGAGCAGTTCTTC.

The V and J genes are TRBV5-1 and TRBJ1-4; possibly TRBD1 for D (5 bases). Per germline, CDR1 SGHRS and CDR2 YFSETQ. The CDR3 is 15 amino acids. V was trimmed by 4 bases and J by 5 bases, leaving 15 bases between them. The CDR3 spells CASSVTGNQNEKLFF. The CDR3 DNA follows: TGCGCCAGCAGCGTCACAGGAAACCAAAATGAAAAACTGTTTTTT.

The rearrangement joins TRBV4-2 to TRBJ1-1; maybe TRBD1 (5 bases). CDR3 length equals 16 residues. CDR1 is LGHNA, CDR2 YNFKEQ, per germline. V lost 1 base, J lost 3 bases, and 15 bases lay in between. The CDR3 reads CASSQVYDKGYTEAFF. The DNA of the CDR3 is TGTGCCAGCAGCCAAGTTTACGACAAGGGGTACACTGAAGCTTTCTTT.

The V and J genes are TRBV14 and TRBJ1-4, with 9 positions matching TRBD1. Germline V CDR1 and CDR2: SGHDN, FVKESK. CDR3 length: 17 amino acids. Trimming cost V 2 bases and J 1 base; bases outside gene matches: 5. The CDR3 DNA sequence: TGTGCCAGCAGCCAACTGGGACAGGGAGGAACTAATGAAAAACTGTTTTTT. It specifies CASSQLGQGGTNEKLFF.

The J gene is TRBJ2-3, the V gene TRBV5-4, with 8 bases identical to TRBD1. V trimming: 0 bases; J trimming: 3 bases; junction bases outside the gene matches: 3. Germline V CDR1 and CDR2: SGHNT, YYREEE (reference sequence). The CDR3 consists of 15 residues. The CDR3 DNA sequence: TGTGCCAGCAGCTTGGCAGGGGGCCGGACAGATACGCAGTATTTT. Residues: CASSLAGGRTDTQYF.

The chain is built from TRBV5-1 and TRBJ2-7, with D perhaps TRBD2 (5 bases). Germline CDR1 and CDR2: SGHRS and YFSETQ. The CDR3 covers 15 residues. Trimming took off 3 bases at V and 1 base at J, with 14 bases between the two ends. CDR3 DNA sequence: TGCGCCAGCAGCTCTACCGAGGGCCCTTCCTACGAGCAGTACTTC. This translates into CASSSTEGPSYEQYF.

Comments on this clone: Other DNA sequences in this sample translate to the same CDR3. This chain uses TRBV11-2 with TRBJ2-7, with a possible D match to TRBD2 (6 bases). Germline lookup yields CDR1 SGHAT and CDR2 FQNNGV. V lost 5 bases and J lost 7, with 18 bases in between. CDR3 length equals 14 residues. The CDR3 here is CASSTRDSPGEQYF. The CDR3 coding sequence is TGTGCCAGCAGCACTCGGGACTCCCCGGGAGAGCAGTACTTC.

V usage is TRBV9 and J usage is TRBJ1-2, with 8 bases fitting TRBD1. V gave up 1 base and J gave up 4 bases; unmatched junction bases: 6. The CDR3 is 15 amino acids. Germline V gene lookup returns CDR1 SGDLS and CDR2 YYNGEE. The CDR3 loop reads CASSVRTGSGYGYTF. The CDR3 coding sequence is TGTGCCAGCAGCGTACGGACAGGGAGCGGCTATGGCTACACCTTC.

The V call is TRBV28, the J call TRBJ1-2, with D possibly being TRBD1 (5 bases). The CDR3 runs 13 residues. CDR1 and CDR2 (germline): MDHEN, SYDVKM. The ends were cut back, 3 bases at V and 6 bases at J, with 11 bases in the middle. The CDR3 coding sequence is TGTGCCAGCAGTTTTATCAGGGTGGATGGCTACACCTTC. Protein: CASSFIRVDGYTF.

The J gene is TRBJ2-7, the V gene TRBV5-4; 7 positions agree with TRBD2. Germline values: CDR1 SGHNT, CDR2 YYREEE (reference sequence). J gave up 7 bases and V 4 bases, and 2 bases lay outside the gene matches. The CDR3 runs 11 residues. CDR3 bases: TGTGCCAGCAGCCGGGGGGTAGAGCAGTACTTC. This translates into CASSRGVEQYF.

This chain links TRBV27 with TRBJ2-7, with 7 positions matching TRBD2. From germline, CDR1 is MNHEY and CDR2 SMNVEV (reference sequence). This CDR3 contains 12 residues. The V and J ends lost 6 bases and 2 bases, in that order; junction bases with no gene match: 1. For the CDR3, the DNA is TGTGCCAGCAGGGGGGGGACCTACGAGCAGTACTTC. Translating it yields CASRGGTYEQYF.

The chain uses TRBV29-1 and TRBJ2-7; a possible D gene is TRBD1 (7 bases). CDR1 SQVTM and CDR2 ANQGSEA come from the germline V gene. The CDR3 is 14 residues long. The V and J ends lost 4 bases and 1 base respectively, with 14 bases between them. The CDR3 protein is CSVVGGTASYEQYF. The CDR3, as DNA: TGCAGCGTTGTGGGCGGGACAGCGTCCTACGAGCAGTACTTC.

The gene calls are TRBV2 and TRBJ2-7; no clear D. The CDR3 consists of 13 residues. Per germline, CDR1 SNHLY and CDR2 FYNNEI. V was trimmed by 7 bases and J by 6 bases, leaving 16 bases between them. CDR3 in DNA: TGTGCCAGCAATTATCAGGCTCTCGGCGAGCAGTACTTC. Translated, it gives CASNYQALGEQYF.

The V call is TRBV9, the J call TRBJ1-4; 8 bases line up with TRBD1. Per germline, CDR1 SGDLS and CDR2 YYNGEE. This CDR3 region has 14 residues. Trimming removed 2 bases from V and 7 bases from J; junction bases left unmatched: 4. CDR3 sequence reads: CASSVSGTGEKLFF. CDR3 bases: TGTGCCAGCAGCGTTTCCGGGACAGGTGAAAAACTGTTTTTT.

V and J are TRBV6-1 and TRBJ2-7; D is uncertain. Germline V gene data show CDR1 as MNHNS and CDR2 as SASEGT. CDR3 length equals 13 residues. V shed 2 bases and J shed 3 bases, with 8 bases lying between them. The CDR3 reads CASSETRYYEQYF. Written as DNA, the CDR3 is TGTGCCAGCAGTGAAACTCGGTACTACGAGCAGTACTTC.

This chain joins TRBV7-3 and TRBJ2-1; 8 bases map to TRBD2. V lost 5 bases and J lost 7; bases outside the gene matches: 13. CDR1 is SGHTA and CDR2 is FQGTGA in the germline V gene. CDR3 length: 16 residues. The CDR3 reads CASSLLSGGIGNEQFF. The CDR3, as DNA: TGTGCCAGCAGCCTCCTAAGCGGGGGCATTGGGAATGAGCAGTTCTTC.